Below, 9 T cell receptor beta chains from the same sample are listed, as sequenced in a study of identical twins (dated by TCRdb to about 2016). Library construction relied on 5' RACE. The run used an Illumina HiSeq 2000. The public reads were reprocessed in TCRdb via fastp at Q25 and MiXCR, keeping in-frame beta chains. Each entry merges the rows of one CDR3 protein and shows their most common DNA and genes. For this sample there are approximately 530,000 distinct CDR3 sequences; 20% to 25% appear just once. Of the sample, around 0.5% is held by the ten largest clones. The sample also formed part of further work on yellow fever vaccine responses in identical twins.

The sequenced sample was CD4+ T cells sorted from blood. The receptors stem from a woman under 30 in good health.

The genes are TRBV3-1 and TRBJ1-1; D unresolved. The CDR3 covers 14 residues. V was cut by 1 base and J by 1 base, with 7 bases left in between. CDR1 LGHDT and CDR2 YNNKEL come from the germline V gene (reference sequence). The CDR3 sequence is CASSQVRGNTEAFF. In DNA form, the CDR3 reads TGTGCCAGCAGCCAAGTTCGGGGGAACACTGAAGCTTTCTTT.

V usage is TRBV29-1 and J usage is TRBJ2-5; D may be TRBD1 (5 bases). V was shortened by 5 bases and J by 4 bases, with 14 bases between the two germline ends. CDR3 length equals 13 residues. Germline CDR1 reads SQVTM; CDR2 reads ANQGSEA. This chain's CDR3 is CSVPRESLETQYF. DNA of the CDR3: TGCAGCGTTCCCAGGGAATCCTTAGAGACCCAGTACTTC.

The rearrangement uses TRBV5-6 and TRBJ2-5; D gene uncertain. The CDR3 loop spans 14 amino acids. The V gene lost 3 bases and the J gene lost 1 base, with 10 bases spanning the gap. Germline CDR1 is SGHDT and CDR2 is YYEEEE. The CDR3 DNA reads as TGTGCCAGCAGCTCTCCCCGCAGCCAAGAGACCCAGTACTTC. It encodes CASSSPRSQETQYF.

This clonotype came up a few times. The chain uses TRBV5-1 and TRBJ1-3; D may be TRBD1 (5 bases). The CDR3 runs to 15 residues. Germline CDR1 SGHRS, CDR2 YFSETQ. Trimming left V 4 bases short and J 3 bases short, with 14 bases between. CDR3 loop: CASSPGPNLGNTIYF. CDR3 nucleotide sequence: TGCGCCAGCAGCCCGGGACCGAACCTTGGAAACACCATATATTTT.

This clonotype has just a few counts. The rearrangement links TRBV7-8 to TRBJ2-7, with D perhaps TRBD2 (5 bases). The germline V gene has CDR1 SGHVS and CDR2 FQNEAQ. The CDR3 extends over 17 amino acids. The V and J ends lost 1 base and 0 bases respectively, with 16 bases between them. CDR3 sequence reads: CASSLEGSGLSSYEQYV. As DNA, the CDR3 is TGTGCCAGCAGCTTAGAAGGATCAGGACTGAGCTCCTACGAGCAGTACGTC.

The CDR3 loop is CATSDPRVGTANTGELFF. The DNA for the CDR3 is TGTGCCACCAGTGATCCGCGGGTCGGGACAGCAAACACCGGGGAGCTGTTTTTT. The chain recombines TRBV24-1 with TRBJ2-2, with 7 bases identical to TRBD1. The CDR3 consists of 18 residues. The germline V gene encodes CDR1 KGHDR and CDR2 SFDVKD. V lost 3 bases, J lost 2 bases, and 11 bases stayed unmatched.

The V gene is TRBV7-7, the J gene TRBJ2-2, with D perhaps TRBD1 (5 bases). V lost 1 base and J 0 bases, leaving 9 bases between the germline ends. This CDR3 is 16 amino acids long. Germline V gene lookup returns CDR1 SSHAT and CDR2 FNYEAQ (reference sequence). CDR3 residues: CASSLGTGPNTGELFF. For the CDR3, the DNA is TGTGCCAGCAGCTTAGGAACAGGCCCGAACACCGGGGAGCTGTTTTTT.

This clonotype appeared a few times. The chain combines TRBV20-1 with TRBJ2-4; D may be TRBD1 or TRBD2 (5 bases each). The V and J ends lost 7 bases and 5 bases respectively, with 12 bases between them. This CDR3 is 12 amino acids long. Germline loops: CDR1 DFQATT, CDR2 SNEGSKA (reference sequence). In DNA form, the CDR3 reads TGCAGTGGGGACCCTCGGGAAAACATTCAGTACTTC. Encoded protein: CSGDPRENIQYF.

This CDR3 is CASRPVGIYGYTF. In DNA, the CDR3 is TGTGCCAGCAGGCCGGTCGGAATCTATGGCTACACCTTC. The V call is TRBV28, the J call TRBJ1-2; no definite D call. Germline lookup yields CDR1 MDHEN and CDR2 SYDVKM. This CDR3 comprises 13 residues. V dropped 6 bases and J dropped 4 bases, with 12 bases sitting between them.